This TCR beta chain was profiled in a study of cytomegalovirus exposure and HLA in healthy donors. Study-wide results and caveats: The listing of fewer than 200 TCR beta chains classed them as cytomegalovirus-associated.

This CDR3 region has 14 residues. Trimming shortened V by 5 bases and J by 8 bases, and 16 bases separated the two germline ends. Germline V gene sequence: CDR1 SGHTA, CDR2 FQGNSA. Vbeta (60) and Jbeta (13) primers were used in the PCR. The data were produced by immunoSEQ multiplex PCR, yet TCRdb's version contains in-frame clones alone and is incomplete. The profile shows 35,000 to 45,000 clones, roughly 79% of them singletons. On this clone: Antigen unknown.

The specimen was PBMCs. This clonotype was obtained from a woman in her thirties or forties in good health and CMV-seronegative. The chain links TRBV7-2 to TRBJ1-5, with no clear D. The CDR3 region is CASSPRIGMEPQHF. In DNA form, the CDR3 reads TGTGCCAGCAGCCCGAGGATTGGTATGGAGCCCCAGCATTTT.